One and the same sample provided the 25 T cell receptor beta chains below, sequenced in a study of blood T cell repertoires in COVID-19. Some clones are missing from TCRdb's copy, which holds only in-frame ones; the method was immunoSEQ multiplex PCR. The table lists around 250,000 clones, about four fifths of them singletons, with 5.7% in the top ten. Sequenced sample: peripheral blood. Receptors originate from a man older than 75 with acute or convalescent COVID-19.

This chain links TRBV6-5 with TRBJ2-1, with a possible D match to TRBD1 (6 bases). This CDR3 comprises 16 residues. Germline lookup yields CDR1 MNHEY and CDR2 SVGAGI. V lost 3 bases and J 6 bases, leaving 18 bases between the germline ends. CDR3 sequence (DNA): TGTGCCAGCAGTTATGAGGGGACAAATCTCCCCAATGAGCAGTTCTTC. Its translation is CASSYEGTNLPNEQFF.

The gene calls are TRBV7-8 and TRBJ2-7, with 7 bases that match TRBD1. The junction had 8 bases not matched to a gene; V was cut back by 5 bases and J by 7 bases. The CDR3 spans 13 residues. CDR1 SGHVS and CDR2 FQNEAQ come from the germline V gene. The CDR3 here is CASSTQGLGEQYF. The CDR3 coding sequence is TGTGCCAGCAGCACACAGGGGCTGGGGGAGCAGTACTTC.

DNA of the CDR3: TGTGCCAGTAGTAAGGTGGGGCGAGAGACCCAGTACTTC. This sequence encodes CASSKVGRETQYF. This chain connects TRBV19 to TRBJ2-5; D possibly corresponds to TRBD1 (5 bases). V was pared by 4 bases and J by 4 bases, with 10 bases between. This CDR3 region has 13 residues. Germline V gene sequence: CDR1 LNHDA, CDR2 SQIVND (reference sequence).

This chain uses TRBV25-1 with TRBJ1-6, with 11 bases identical to TRBD1. Germline-derived CDR1 and CDR2 are MGHDK and SYGVNS. The CDR3 is 16 residues long. Losses at the gene ends were 7 bases for V and 8 bases for J; bases not matched to a gene: 10. The CDR3 nucleotides read TGTGCCAGCATGCGAGGACAGGGGGCTTACGATTCACCCCTCCACTTT. The encoded protein is CASMRGQGAYDSPLHF.

The chain carries TRBV19 and TRBJ2-5, with 10 positions matching TRBD2. The germline V gene encodes CDR1 LNHDA and CDR2 SQIVND (reference sequence). The CDR3 loop spans 14 amino acids. V dropped 5 bases and J dropped 5; count of bases not matched to a gene: 5. This CDR3 reads CASSGLAARETQYF. CDR3 DNA sequence: TGTGCCAGTAGTGGACTAGCGGCTAGGGAGACCCAGTACTTC. The full variable domain, in which reference TRBV19 and TRBJ2-5 provide the parts outside the CDR3, is DGGITQSPKYLFRKEGQNVTLSCEQNLNHDAMYWYRQDPGQGLRLIYYSQIVNDFQKGDIAEGYSVSREKKESFPLTVTSAQKNPTAFYLCASSGLAARETQYFGPGTRLLVL.

The J gene is TRBJ2-2, the V gene TRBV28, with 7 bases fitting TRBD2. CDR3 size: 16 residues. After removal of 5 bases from V and 2 bases from J, the junction contained 8 bases not matched to a gene. Germline V CDR1 and CDR2: MDHEN, SYDVKM. The CDR3 loop reads CASSLTLAVNTGELFF. Written as DNA, the CDR3 is TGTGCCAGCAGTCTCACCCTAGCGGTAAACACCGGGGAGCTGTTTTTT.

V and J are TRBV5-1 and TRBJ2-3, with TRBD2 identical over 8 bases. This CDR3 is built from 18 residues. Germline assignment: CDR1 SGHRS and CDR2 YFSETQ. J was trimmed by 0 bases and V by 5 bases; bases with no gene match: 14. Here the CDR3 reads CASRPDLSSGSSTDTQYF. CDR3 bases: TGCGCCAGCAGACCCGACCTATCAAGCGGGAGTAGCACAGATACGCAGTATTTT.

This chain connects TRBV5-1 to TRBJ2-3; D might be TRBD2 (5 bases). Germline assignment: CDR1 SGHRS and CDR2 YFSETQ. V was cut by 2 bases and J by 2 bases, with 9 bases left in between. This CDR3 has 14 residues. The CDR3 region is CASSLRENTDTQYF. The DNA for the CDR3 is TGCGCCAGCAGCTTAAGGGAGAACACAGATACGCAGTATTTT.

The count of this clone is one. This sequence joins TRBV5-5 and TRBJ1-1; D remains unclear. The CDR3 runs 15 residues. V lost 0 bases and J lost 0, with 9 bases in between. The germline V gene has CDR1 SGHKS and CDR2 YYEKEE (reference sequence). CDR3 in DNA: TGTGCCAGCAGCTTGGTGCAGCGGGTGAACACTGAAGCTTTCTTT. This translates into CASSLVQRVNTEAFF. The full variable domain, rest sourced from reference TRBV5-5 and TRBJ1-1, is DAGVTQSPTHLIKTRGQQVTLRCSPISGHKSVSWYQQVLGQGPQFIFQYYEKEERGRGNFPDRFSARQFPNYSSELNVNALLLGDSALYLCASSLVQRVNTEAFFGQGTRLTVV.

V is TRBV6-5 and J is TRBJ2-6; D ambiguous. Germline V gives CDR1 MNHEY, CDR2 SVGAGI. Trimming removed 7 bases from V and 0 bases from J, with 10 bases in between. The CDR3 has 15 amino acids. The CDR3 here is CASMATYSGANVLTF. The CDR3 DNA sequence: TGTGCCAGCATGGCAACGTACTCTGGGGCCAACGTCCTGACTTTC.

The chain has TRBV5-4 and TRBJ2-3; 7 bases match TRBD1. The CDR3 totals 14 residues. Per the germline V gene, CDR1 is SGHNT and CDR2 is YYREEE (reference sequence). Unmatched junction bases numbered 4, after V lost 3 bases and J lost 3 bases. The CDR3 region is CASSSGTATDTQYF. CDR3 in DNA: TGTGCCAGCAGCTCAGGGACAGCTACAGATACGCAGTATTTT.

The chain recombines TRBV2 with TRBJ1-5, with D possibly matching TRBD1 (6 bases). This CDR3 has 14 amino acids. V lost 10 bases to trimming and J lost 6 bases, with 19 bases between them. Per the germline V gene, CDR1 is SNHLY and CDR2 is FYNNEI. The CDR3 is CATSAGVGGQPQHF. For the CDR3, the DNA is TGTGCCACCTCGGCCGGGGTAGGGGGTCAGCCCCAGCATTTT.

This clone was observed a few times. This chain links TRBV30 with TRBJ1-1, with TRBD1 as a possible D gene (5 bases). Trimming took off 0 bases at V and 3 bases at J, with 8 bases between the two ends. This CDR3 is built from 13 residues. Germline V gene sequence: CDR1 GTSNPN, CDR2 SVGIG (reference sequence). CDR3 sequence: CAWSVGVHTEAFF. The DNA for the CDR3 is TGTGCCTGGAGTGTAGGGGTCCACACTGAAGCTTTCTTT.

V usage is TRBV5-1 and J usage is TRBJ2-4; TRBD2 is a possible D gene (6 bases). CDR1 SGHRS and CDR2 YFSETQ come from the germline V gene. The V and J ends lost 4 bases and 5 bases respectively, with 16 bases between them. CDR3 length equals 15 residues. The CDR3, as DNA: TGCGCCAGCAGCCCACTCGGTCCTAGCGAAAACATTCAGTACTTC. Encoded protein: CASSPLGPSENIQYF.

The J gene is TRBJ2-6, the V gene TRBV18; possibly TRBD1 for D (5 bases). Germline CDR1 reads KGHSH; CDR2 reads LQKENI. V was clipped by 3 bases and J by 1 base, with 13 bases between them. The length of the CDR3 is 17 residues. CDR3 residues: CASSPGFAGSGANVLTF. Written as DNA, the CDR3 is TGTGCCAGCTCACCGGGCTTTGCAGGGTCTGGGGCCAACGTCCTGACTTTC.

This clone was observed a single time. J is TRBJ2-3 and V is TRBV19, with TRBD1 matching 9 bases. This CDR3 spans 13 amino acids. CDR1 LNHDA and CDR2 SQIVND come from the germline V gene (reference sequence). Unmatched junction bases numbered 11, after V lost 5 bases and J lost 14 bases. The CDR3 DNA sequence: TGTGCCAGTAGTGACCTGACAGGGGGACCGACGTATTTT. It translates to CASSDLTGGPTYF.

The chain uses TRBV7-2 and TRBJ2-3; D is unclear. From germline, CDR1 is SGHTA and CDR2 FQGNSA. Trimming took off 0 bases at V and 4 bases at J, with 5 bases between the two ends. The CDR3 sequence is 13 residues long. The CDR3 reads CASSLAGPDTQYF. DNA of the CDR3: TGTGCCAGCAGCTTAGCTGGGCCAGATACGCAGTATTTT.

This clone was picked up a small number of times. CDR3: CSVLQGAETQYF. CDR3 nucleotide sequence: TGCAGCGTACTACAGGGCGCAGAGACCCAGTACTTC. This rearrangement joins TRBV29-1 to TRBJ2-5; D may be TRBD1 (6 bases). Trimming left V 6 bases short and J 4 bases short, with 12 bases between. This CDR3 region has 12 residues. Looked up from germline, CDR1 is SQVTM and CDR2 is ANQGSEA.

The table lists this clone with a count of one. The V gene is TRBV6-2 or TRBV6-3, the J gene TRBJ1-5; perhaps TRBD1 as D (6 bases). There are 15 residues in the CDR3. V dropped 2 bases and J dropped 6 bases, with 14 bases sitting between them. Germline values: CDR1 MNHEY, CDR2 SVGEGT. This chain's CDR3 is CASSYLTGYTQPQHF. The CDR3 DNA sequence: TGTGCCAGCAGTTACCTCACAGGGTACACTCAGCCCCAGCATTTT.

This CDR3 is CASSPTGPYSGNTIYF. The CDR3 DNA reads as TGTGCCAGCAGCCCGACAGGTCCTTACTCTGGAAACACCATATATTTT. This rearrangement joins TRBV5-4 to TRBJ1-3; tentative D call: TRBD1 (6 bases). The V gene lost 4 bases and the J gene lost 0 bases, with 14 bases spanning the gap. In germline, CDR1 is SGHNT, CDR2 YYREEE (reference sequence). The CDR3 runs to 16 residues.

The chain links TRBV29-1 to TRBJ2-5; a possible D gene is TRBD1 (6 bases). Germline CDR1 SQVTM, CDR2 ANQGSEA. There are 12 residues in the CDR3. The ends were cut back, 7 bases at V and 4 bases at J, with 13 bases in the middle. For the CDR3, the DNA is TGCAGCGGACAAACAGGGACAGAGACCCAGTACTTC. It translates to CSGQTGTETQYF.

This clone was recorded a few times. The chain links TRBV30 to TRBJ1-6; D possibly corresponds to TRBD1 (6 bases). The CDR3 sequence is 15 residues long. V lost 1 base, J lost 2 bases, and 9 bases lay in between. Looked up from germline, CDR1 is GTSNPN and CDR2 is SVGIG (reference sequence). The CDR3 DNA is TGTGCCTGGAGTGGAAGGACAGCCTATAATTCACCCCTCCACTTT. This encodes CAWSGRTAYNSPLHF.

The chain employs TRBV14 and TRBJ2-5; 7 bases align to TRBD2. In germline, CDR1 is SGHDN, CDR2 FVKESK. Trimming took 0 bases from V and 7 from J; bases not matched to a gene: 2. This CDR3 has 13 amino acids. CDR3 residues: CASSQEGRGTQYF. In DNA, the CDR3 is TGTGCCAGCAGCCAAGAGGGGAGGGGGACCCAGTACTTC.

CDR3 residues: CASSSRGSDYEQYF. The CDR3 coding sequence is TGCGCCAGCAGTTCGAGGGGGAGTGATTACGAGCAGTACTTC. The genes are TRBV5-1 and TRBJ2-7; TRBD1 might be the D (6 bases). CDR1 is SGHRS, CDR2 YFSETQ, per germline. This CDR3 contains 14 residues. With 5 bases removed from V and 4 bases from J, the gap between germline ends came to 16 bases.

The J gene is TRBJ1-1, the V gene TRBV5-1, with D tentatively TRBD1 (6 bases). Germline values: CDR1 SGHRS, CDR2 YFSETQ. The CDR3 is 15 residues long. The V end lost 3 bases, the J end lost 4 bases, and 16 bases lay between the germline ends. CDR3 loop: CASSWGGGAGTEAFF. The CDR3 nucleotides are TGCGCCAGCAGCTGGGGCGGGGGCGCGGGCACTGAAGCTTTCTTT.